The text below deals with one TCR beta chain. Repertoires were generated with immunoSEQ multiplex PCR, while TCRdb's copy carries only in-frame clones and drops some. The top ten clones hold 11% of a sample with about 14,000 clones, 45% to 70% of them seen once. The treatment is: treatment-naive control, cytoreductive nephrectomy. These data belong to a study of radiation and T cells in renal cell carcinoma. The CDR3 is made up of 17 amino acids. The V gene end was trimmed by 0 bases and the J gene end by 3 bases; junction bases not matched to a gene: 6. The germline CDR1 and CDR2 sequences are MNHNS and SASEGT.

This chain uses TRBV6-1 with TRBJ1-5; 9 bases align to TRBD1. The sample here was tumor tissue, taken from a patient whose treatment was nephrectomy without radiotherapy. This TCR was sampled from a middle-aged man with renal cell carcinoma. CDR3 residues: CASSEALTGGPNQPQHF. CDR3 DNA sequence: TGTGCCAGCAGTGAAGCGCTAACAGGGGGCCCCAATCAGCCCCAGCATTTT.